This record covers a single TCR beta chain. The antigen remains undetermined. This sample is part of a study of cytomegalovirus exposure and HLA in healthy donors. Notes on the study in general: With high specificity and sensitivity, the classifier reportedly diagnosed cytomegalovirus status. The study listed some 160 cytomegalovirus-associated TCR beta chains. Subsequent analysis of the 120 or so validation repertoires found a tendency for first-cohort TCR clusters to co-occur.

Trimming pared 0 bases from V and 0 bases from J, leaving 9 bases between. Per the germline V gene, CDR1 is ENHRY and CDR2 is SYGVKD. The CDR3 length is 16 residues. The table came from immunoSEQ multiplex PCR; TCRdb's copy has only in-frame clones and leaves some out. The sample has approximately 210,000 clones; about 84% are singletons. The donors formed part of the approximately 120-subject validation cohort, distinct from the 666-subject first cohort. The chain has TRBV10-3 and TRBJ2-1; no clear D gene. Material: PBMCs. The clonotype comes from a woman younger than 30 in good health and CMV-seronegative. The CDR3: CAISESVRSSYNEQFF. The CDR3 coding sequence is TGTGCCATCAGTGAGTCCGTTAGAAGCTCCTACAATGAGCAGTTCTTC.